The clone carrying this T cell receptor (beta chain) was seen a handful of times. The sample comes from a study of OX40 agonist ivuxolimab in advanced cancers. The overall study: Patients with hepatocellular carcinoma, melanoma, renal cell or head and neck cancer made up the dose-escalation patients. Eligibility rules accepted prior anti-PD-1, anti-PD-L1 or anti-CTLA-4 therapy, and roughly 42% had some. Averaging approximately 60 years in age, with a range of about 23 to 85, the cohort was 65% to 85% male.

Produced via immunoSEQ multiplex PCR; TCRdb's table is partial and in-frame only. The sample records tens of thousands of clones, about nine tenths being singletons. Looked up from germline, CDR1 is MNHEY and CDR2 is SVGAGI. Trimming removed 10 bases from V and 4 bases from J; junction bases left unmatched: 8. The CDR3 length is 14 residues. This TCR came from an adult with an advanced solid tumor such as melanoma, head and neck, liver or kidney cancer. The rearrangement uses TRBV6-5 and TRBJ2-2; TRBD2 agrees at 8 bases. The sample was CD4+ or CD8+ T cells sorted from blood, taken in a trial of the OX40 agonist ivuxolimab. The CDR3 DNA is TGTGCCACCAGGGGCGGGGGGCGCACCGGGGAGCTGTTTTTT. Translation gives CATRGGGRTGELFF.